The clone carrying this T cell receptor (beta chain) was seen a single time. The antigen is unknown. This entry belongs to a study of shared clonotypes between healthy human individuals. Whole-study findings and limits: What limited the represented genetic and exposure-history diversity was the small number of donors.

Sequencing used immunoSEQ multiplex PCR; TCRdb keeps in-frame clones, though not all of them. Here the sample spans fewer than 500,000 clones, over 60% being singletons. The sample consisted of PBMCs. The receptor was derived from a woman aged 40 to 49 in good health. Some clones in this sample may be carry-over from other donors' samples.

CDR3 in DNA: TGTGCCAGCAGTGGACCAGGACTAGCGGGAGTTACGAACACCGGGGAGCTGTTTTTT. Translating gives CASSGPGLAGVTNTGELFF. The chain links TRBV2 to TRBJ2-2; TRBD2 aligns across 13 bases. CDR3 size: 19 residues. CDR1 SNHLY and CDR2 FYNNEI come from the germline V gene. Trimming cost V 4 bases and J 0 bases; bases outside gene matches: 8. The variable domain in full, with the rest retrieved from reference TRBV2 and TRBJ2-2, is EPEVTQTPSHQVTQMGQEVILRCVPISNHLYFYWYRQILGQKVEFLVSFYNNEISEKSEIFDDQFSVERPDGSNFTLKIRSTKLEDSAMYFCASSGPGLAGVTNTGELFFGEGSRLTVL.